The rows below give T cell receptor beta chains drawn from one sample of a study of glioma-infiltrating T cells after dendritic cell vaccination. TCRdb's copy holds only in-frame clones and misses some; the assay was immunoSEQ multiplex PCR. The repertoire holds about 65,000 clones, with 86% as singletons. The material was blood, obtained after dendritic cell vaccination. The receptors here all came from a human donor with glioblastoma. Each CDR3 is given with its conserved first and last residue. Fields, in order: clone size, D gene, V gene, J gene, CDR3 protein, CDR3 DNA. A D gene is named only where the DNA matches it firmly. Clone size is stated in some rows and not others, as once, few, many or a class when expanded.

few,TRBD1,TRBV6-1,TRBJ1-1,CASSHRQGNTEAFF,TGTGCCAGCAGCCATAGACAGGGCAACACTGAAGCTTTCTTT
NA,TRBD1,TRBV28,TRBJ2-7,CASSTLGGIGEQYF,TGTGCCAGCAGTACTTTAGGGGGCATCGGCGAGCAGTACTTC
NA,NA,TRBV5-4,TRBJ1-2,CASSLEEINYGYTF,TGTGCCAGCAGCTTGGAGGAGATTAACTATGGCTACACCTTC
NA,TRBD1,TRBV14,TRBJ1-1,CASSQRQGGVLGTEAFF,TGTGCCAGCAGCCAAAGACAGGGTGGGGTGTTGGGCACTGAAGCTTTCTTT
few,NA,TRBV11-3,TRBJ1-1,CASSLEEGGVTEAFF,TGTGCCAGCAGCTTAGAGGAGGGTGGTGTCACTGAAGCTTTCTTT
NA,TRBD1,TRBV7-2,TRBJ2-2,CASSLVLQGLGELFF,TGTGCCAGCAGCTTAGTGCTACAGGGGCTCGGGGAGCTGTTTTTT
once,NA,TRBV11-2,TRBJ2-3,CASSQLTDTQYF,TGTGCCAGCAGCCAACTTACAGATACGCAGTATTTT
once,NA,TRBV19,TRBJ2-5,CASSIGQETQYF,TGTGCCAGTAGTATAGGGCAGGAGACCCAGTACTTC
NA,TRBD2,TRBV5-1,TRBJ2-1,CASSSSGTSWEEQFF,TGCGCCAGCAGCTCTTCCGGGACTAGCTGGGAGGAGCAGTTCTTC
NA,TRBD1,TRBV7-2,TRBJ1-2,CASSRRDRVYGYTF,TGTGCCAGCAGCCGCCGGGACAGGGTCTATGGCTACACCTTC
NA,NA,TRBV10-3,TRBJ1-5,CATHGDRNQPQHF,TGTGCCACCCACGGGGATCGGAATCAGCCCCAGCATTTT
NA,TRBD1,TRBV5-1,TRBJ1-2,CASSAGQPYGYTF,TGCGCCAGCAGTGCGGGACAGCCTTATGGCTACACCTTC
NA,NA,TRBV7-9,TRBJ2-1,CASSLETGGSYNEQFF,TGTGCCAGCAGCTTAGAAACCGGGGGCTCCTACAATGAGCAGTTCTTC
NA,NA,TRBV6-1,TRBJ2-7,CASSAGTLGYEQYF,TGTGCCAGCTCCGCCGGGACACTCGGCTACGAGCAGTACTTC
NA,TRBD1,TRBV5-1,TRBJ1-5,CASSQTGSGGNQPQHF,TGCGCCAGCAGCCAGACAGGGTCAGGAGGCAATCAGCCCCAGCATTTT
NA,TRBD2,TRBV29-1,TRBJ2-3,CSVGVAGGWTDTQYF,TGCAGCGTTGGTGTCGCGGGGGGGTGGACAGATACGCAGTATTTT
NA,NA,TRBV4-3,TRBJ1-1,CASSQEERANTEAFF,TGCGCCAGCAGCCAAGAGGAGAGGGCGAACACTGAAGCTTTCTTT
NA,NA,TRBV27,TRBJ1-1,CASSPPGSNTEAFF,TGTGCCAGCAGTCCCCCGGGGTCTAACACTGAAGCTTTCTTT
NA,TRBD2,TRBV5-6,TRBJ2-2,CASSWRGVTGELFF,TGTGCCAGCAGCTGGCGGGGGGTCACCGGGGAGCTGTTTTTT
NA,NA,TRBV18,TRBJ2-7,CASSPLPGGHEQYF,TGTGCCAGCTCACCGTTGCCGGGGGGCCACGAGCAGTACTTC
once,NA,TRBV20-1,TRBJ2-7,CSAQGSYEQYF,TGCAGTGCCCAGGGGTCCTACGAGCAGTACTTC
once,NA,TRBV19,TRBJ1-2,CASRGRANYGYTF,TGTGCCAGTAGGGGCAGGGCAAACTATGGCTACACCTTC
NA,NA,TRBV1,TRBJ2-1,CTSSPSKRESYNEQFF,TGCACCAGCAGCCCAAGCAAGCGGGAGTCCTACAATGAGCAGTTCTTC
NA,NA,TRBV6-6,TRBJ1-5,CASSADSTGNQPQHF,TGTGCCAGCAGTGCGGACTCGACGGGCAATCAGCCCCAGCATTTT
NA,NA,TRBV7-2,TRBJ2-7,CASSLAQSYEQYF,TGTGCCAGCAGCTTAGCGCAGTCCTACGAGCAGTACTTC
NA,NA,TRBV4-1,TRBJ2-7,CASSLEQGREVEQYF,TGCGCCAGCAGCCTGGAACAGGGCCGAGAAGTGGAGCAGTACTTC
NA,NA,TRBV11-3,TRBJ1-3,CASSLSSSGNTIYF,TGTGCCAGCAGCTTATCGTCATCGGGGAACACCATATATTTT
NA,NA,TRBV2,TRBJ2-2,CASTRGGNTGELFF,TGTGCCAGCACCCGTGGGGGCAATACCGGGGAGCTGTTTTTT
once,NA,TRBV19,TRBJ2-1,CASSRVNYNEQFF,TGTGCCAGTAGCCGGGTTAACTACAATGAGCAGTTCTTC
NA,NA,TRBV19,TRBJ1-5,CASSYRVSGNQPQHF,TGTGCCAGTAGTTACCGGGTAAGTGGCAATCAGCCCCAGCATTTT
NA,NA,TRBV5-1,TRBJ2-1,CASSLIGGNEQFF,TGCGCCAGCAGCTTAATCGGGGGTAATGAGCAGTTCTTC
NA,TRBD1,TRBV6-5,TRBJ2-1,CASSTTGDTYNEQFF,TGTGCCAGCAGCACCACAGGGGACACCTACAATGAGCAGTTCTTC
NA,TRBD1,TRBV13,TRBJ2-3,CASSLGGGDRVKYF,TGTGCCAGCAGCTTAGGAGGCGGGGACAGGGTTAAGTATTTT
NA,NA,TRBV5-1,TRBJ2-5,CASSNALGQGQETQYF,TGCGCCAGCAGCAACGCCCTCGGGCAGGGTCAAGAGACCCAGTACTTC
NA,TRBD2,TRBV11-2,TRBJ2-1,CASSSGGGSSYNEQFF,TGTGCCAGCAGCTCAGGCGGGGGAAGCTCCTACAATGAGCAGTTCTTC